Reported below is one T cell receptor beta chain. The ends were cut back, 6 bases at V and 0 bases at J, with 15 bases in the middle. Germline V CDR1 and CDR2: GTSNPN, SVGIG (reference sequence). The CDR3 sequence is 16 residues long. The data belong to a study of blood T cell repertoires in COVID-19. Donors were grouped by their self-reported clinical history. Profiled with immunoSEQ multiplex PCR; TCRdb holds only in-frame clones, not every one. The data contain roughly 170,000 clones, around four fifths of them singletons. The TCR was taken from a woman aged 45-65 years who had recovered from COVID-19. The chain combines TRBV30 with TRBJ1-6; D might be TRBD1 (5 bases). Sample: PBMCs or T cells enriched from blood (not recorded which). CDR3 residues: CACRQRGSSYNSPLHF. In DNA form, the CDR3 reads TGTGCCTGTAGACAGCGGGGGAGCTCCTATAATTCACCCCTCCACTTT.